The sample holds one count of the clone carrying this T cell receptor beta chain. These data belong to a study of cytomegalovirus exposure and HLA in healthy donors. Overall study context: A previous analysis identified fewer than 130 million unique TCR beta sequences derived from about 180 million T cells.

This PCR relied on a set of 60 Vbeta primers and 13 Jbeta primers. Sequenced by immunoSEQ multiplex PCR; TCRdb stores in-frame clones only, minus some. The table lists 110,000 or so clones, about three quarters of them singletons. The receptor was isolated from a female donor in good health and CMV-seronegative. The specimen sequenced was PBMCs.

The CDR3 here is CASSLSFGQGQPQHF. CDR3 sequence (DNA): TGTGCCAGCAGTTTATCGTTCGGGCAGGGTCAGCCCCAGCATTTT. The chain combines TRBV27 with TRBJ1-5; the D gene is possibly TRBD1 (5 bases). With 0 bases removed from V and 6 bases from J, the gap between germline ends came to 12 bases. This CDR3 spans 15 amino acids. Germline-derived CDR1 and CDR2 are MNHEY and SMNVEV (reference sequence).